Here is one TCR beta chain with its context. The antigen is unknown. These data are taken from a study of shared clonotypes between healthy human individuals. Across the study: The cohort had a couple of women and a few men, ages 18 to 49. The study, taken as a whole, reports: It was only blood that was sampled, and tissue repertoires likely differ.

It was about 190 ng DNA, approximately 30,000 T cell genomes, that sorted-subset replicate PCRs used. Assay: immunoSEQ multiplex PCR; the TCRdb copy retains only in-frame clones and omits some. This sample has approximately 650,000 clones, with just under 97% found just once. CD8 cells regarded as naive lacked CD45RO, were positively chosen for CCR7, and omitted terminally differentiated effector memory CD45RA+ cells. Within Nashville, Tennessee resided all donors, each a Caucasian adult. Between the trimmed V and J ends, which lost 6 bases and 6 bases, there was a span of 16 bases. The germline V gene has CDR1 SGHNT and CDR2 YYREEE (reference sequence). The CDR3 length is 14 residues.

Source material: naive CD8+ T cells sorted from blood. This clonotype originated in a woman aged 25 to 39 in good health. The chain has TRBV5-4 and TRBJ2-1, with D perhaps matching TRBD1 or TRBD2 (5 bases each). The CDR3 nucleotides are TGTGCCAGCACCCCCCCCGCAGGGAGCAATGAGCAGTTCTTC. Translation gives CASTPPAGSNEQFF.